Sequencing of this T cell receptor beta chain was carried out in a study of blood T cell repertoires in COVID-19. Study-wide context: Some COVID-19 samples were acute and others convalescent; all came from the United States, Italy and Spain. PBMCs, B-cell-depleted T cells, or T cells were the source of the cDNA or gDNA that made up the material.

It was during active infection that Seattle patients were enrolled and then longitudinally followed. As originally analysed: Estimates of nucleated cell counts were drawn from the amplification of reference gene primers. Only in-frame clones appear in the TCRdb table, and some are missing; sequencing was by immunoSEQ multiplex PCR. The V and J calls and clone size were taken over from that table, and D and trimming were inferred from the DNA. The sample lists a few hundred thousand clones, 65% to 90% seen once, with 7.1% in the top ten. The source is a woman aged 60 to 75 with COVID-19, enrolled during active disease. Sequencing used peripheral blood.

CDR3 sequence (DNA): TGTGCCAGCAGCTTACTTCCTAGCGGGGGGGCAGATACGCAGTATTTT. The encoded protein is CASSLLPSGGADTQYF. This chain connects TRBV11-1 to TRBJ2-3; 12 bases map to TRBD2. In germline, CDR1 is SGHAT, CDR2 FQDESV (reference sequence). The CDR3 extends over 16 amino acids. After removal of 2 bases from V and 4 bases from J, the junction contained 4 bases not matched to a gene.